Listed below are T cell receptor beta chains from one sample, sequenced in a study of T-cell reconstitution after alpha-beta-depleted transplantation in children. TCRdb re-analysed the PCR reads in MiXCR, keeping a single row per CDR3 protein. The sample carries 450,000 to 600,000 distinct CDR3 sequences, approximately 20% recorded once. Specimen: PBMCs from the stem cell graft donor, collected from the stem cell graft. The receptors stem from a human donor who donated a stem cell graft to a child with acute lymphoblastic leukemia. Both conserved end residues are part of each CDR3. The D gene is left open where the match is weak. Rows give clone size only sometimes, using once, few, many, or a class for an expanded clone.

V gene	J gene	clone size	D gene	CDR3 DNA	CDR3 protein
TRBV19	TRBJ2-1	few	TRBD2	TGTGCCAGTAGTCCCCGGAGACTAGCGGGATTCGATGAGCAGTTCTTC	CASSPRRLAGFDEQFF
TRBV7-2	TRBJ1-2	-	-	TGTGCCAGCAGCTTGGACCACAGGGCGACATATGGCTACACCTTC	CASSLDHRATYGYTF
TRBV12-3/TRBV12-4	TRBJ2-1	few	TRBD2	TGTGCCAGCAGTCCAAGGACTAGTCTCTACAATGAGCAGTTCTTC	CASSPRTSLYNEQFF
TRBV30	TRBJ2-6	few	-	TGTGCCTGGAGTGTACTAGAGTGGGCCAACGTCCTGACTTTC	CAWSVLEWANVLTF
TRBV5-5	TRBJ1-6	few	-	TGTGCCAGCACCCCCGGGGGTGTGGGGGATTATTCACCCCTCCACTTT	CASTPGGVGDYSPLHF
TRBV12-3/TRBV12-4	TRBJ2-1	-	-	TGTGCCAGCAGTTTCTCTATGGGCGGTTCCCTTTACAATGAGCAGTTCTTC	CASSFSMGGSLYNEQFF
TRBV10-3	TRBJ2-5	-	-	TGTGCCATCAGTGGAAAAGACCAAGAGACCCAGTACTTC	CAISGKDQETQYF
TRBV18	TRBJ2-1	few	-	TGTGCCAGCTCACCGGGTTTCGACCCAGCGGCTGAGCAGTTCTTC	CASSPGFDPAAEQFF
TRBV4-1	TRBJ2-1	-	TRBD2	TGCGCCAGCAGCCCCGTTCTAGCGGGAGCTCCCAATGAGCAGTTCTTC	CASSPVLAGAPNEQFF
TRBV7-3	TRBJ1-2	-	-	TGTGCCAGCAGCGCGGACGGGGCCTATGGCTACACCTTC	CASSADGAYGYTF
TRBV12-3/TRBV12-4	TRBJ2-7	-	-	TGTGCCAGCAGTTTAGCCGTCAGGCAGGGGCTCGACGAGCAGTACTTC	CASSLAVRQGLDEQYF
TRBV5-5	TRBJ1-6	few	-	TGTGCCACCAGCTTGGTGCTGGGATCAGGTTCACCCCTCCACTTT	CATSLVLGSGSPLHF
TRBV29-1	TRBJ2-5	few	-	TGCAGCGCACGTGGAACTGAAGAGACCCAGTACTTC	CSARGTEETQYF
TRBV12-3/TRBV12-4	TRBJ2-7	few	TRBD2	TGTGCCAGCACCCAAACGGGAGGTCTGAAGCAGTACTTC	CASTQTGGLKQYF
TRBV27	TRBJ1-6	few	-	TGTGCCAGCAGCTCCCTAGGTTCACCCCTCCACTTT	CASSSLGSPLHF
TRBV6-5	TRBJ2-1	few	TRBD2	TGTGCCAGCACTTCGGGTCATGCAGGGACTAGCGGGCGTGAGCAGTTCTTC	CASTSGHAGTSGREQFF
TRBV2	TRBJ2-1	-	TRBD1	TGTGCCAGCAGTGTTCGCAGGGGGCTAATGAATGAGCAGTTCTTC	CASSVRRGLMNEQFF
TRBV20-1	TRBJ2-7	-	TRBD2	TGCAGTGCTACCGGGACTAGCGGTCGGAGCTCCTACGAGCAGTACTTC	CSATGTSGRSSYEQYF
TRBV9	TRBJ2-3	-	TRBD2	TGTGCCAGCAGCTACCGCGGGAGGGGATCTGGCACAGATACGCAGTATTTT	CASSYRGRGSGTDTQYF
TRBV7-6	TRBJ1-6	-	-	TGTGCCAGCAGCTTAGATCAGAATTCACCCCTCCACTTT	CASSLDQNSPLHF
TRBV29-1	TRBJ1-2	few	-	TGCAGCGTTGGCCCGAGCTATGGCTACACCTTC	CSVGPSYGYTF
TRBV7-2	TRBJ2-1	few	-	TGTGCCTACCTCCATCCCCTGAAGTGGGCGTCCTACAATGAGCAGTTCTTC	CAYLHPLKWASYNEQFF
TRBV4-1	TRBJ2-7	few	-	TGCGCCAGCAGCCAGGTTGGACTCTACGAGCAGTACTTC	CASSQVGLYEQYF
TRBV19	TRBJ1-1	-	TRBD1	TGTGCCAGTAGTAACCCGAGACAGGGTGCTTTCTTT	CASSNPRQGAFF
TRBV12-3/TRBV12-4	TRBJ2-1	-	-	TGTGCCAGCAGTGTGGGACTCCAGGTTGTCTTC	CASSVGLQVVF
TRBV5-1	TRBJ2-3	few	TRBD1	TGCGCCAGCAGCGGAGCGTTGACAGGGAGCAGAGATACGCAGTATTTT	CASSGALTGSRDTQYF
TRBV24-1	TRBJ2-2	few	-	TGTGCCACCAGTGATTTGCCCCGCTCCCCGGGGGTGGCGAGCACCGGGGAGCTGTTTTTT	CATSDLPRSPGVASTGELFF
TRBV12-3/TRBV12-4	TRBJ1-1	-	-	TGTGCCAGCAGCTTCGGGATTACGGAAGCTTTCTTT	CASSFGITEAFF